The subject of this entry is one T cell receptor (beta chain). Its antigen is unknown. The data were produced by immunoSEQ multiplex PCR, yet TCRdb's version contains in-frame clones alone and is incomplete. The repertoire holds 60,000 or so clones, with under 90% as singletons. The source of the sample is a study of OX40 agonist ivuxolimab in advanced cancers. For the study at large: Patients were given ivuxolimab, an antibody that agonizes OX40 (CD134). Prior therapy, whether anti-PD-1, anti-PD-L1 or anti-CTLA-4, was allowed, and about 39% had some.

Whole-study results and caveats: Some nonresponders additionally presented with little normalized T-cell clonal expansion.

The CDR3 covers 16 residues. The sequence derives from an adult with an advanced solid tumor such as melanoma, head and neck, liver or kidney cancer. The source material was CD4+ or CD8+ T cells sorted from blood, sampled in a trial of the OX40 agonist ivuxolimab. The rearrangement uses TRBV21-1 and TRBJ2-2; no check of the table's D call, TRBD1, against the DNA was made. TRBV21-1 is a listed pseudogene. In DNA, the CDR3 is TGTGCCAGCAGCGTGGGGGCTACCTCGAACACCGGGGAGCTGTTTTTT. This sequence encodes CASSVGATSNTGELFF.